The 5 T cell receptor beta chains in this list originate from one sample, sequenced in a study of tumor and adjacent non-tumor tissue in lung cancer. The library came from three nested PCR rounds adapted from ARM-PCR protocols. MiXCR, run by TCRdb on the multiplex PCR reads, gives a single entry per CDR3 protein. Among some 80,000 distinct CDR3 sequences, 65% to 85% were seen once, and the ten largest hold about half. This sample's RNA came from whole unsorted tissue. More than 3 cm separated this lung sample from the edge of the tumor. Sample: distant non-tumor lung tissue. These receptors were obtained from a man aged 60-69 years with non-small cell lung cancer.

This sequence joins TRBV11-3 and TRBJ2-1; no reliable D call. The germline V gene has CDR1 SGHNT and CDR2 YENEEA. The CDR3 contains 13 residues. The chain's CDR3 is CATSRTVGNEQFF. The DNA for the CDR3 is TGTGCTACCAGCCGAACAGTCGGCAATGAGCAGTTCTTC. The full variable domain, in which reference TRBV11-3 and TRBJ2-1 provide the parts outside the CDR3, is EAGVVQSPRYKIIEKKQPVAFWCNPISGHNTLYWYLQNLGQGPELLIRYENEEAVDDSQLPKDRFSAERLKGVDSTLKIQPAELGDSAVYLCATSRTVGNEQFFGPGTRLTVL.

Remarks on this clonotype: At one of its ends the junction is not consistent with the germline gene, which may arise from a read error. The chain recombines TRBV5-1 with TRBJ1-2, with D possibly TRBD1 on 6 matching bases. Germline V CDR1 and CDR2: SGHRS, YFSETQ. This CDR3 has 16 amino acids. The CDR3 DNA is TGCACCAGCAGCTTGGAAGTAGGGGGACAAGGGATCGGGTACACCTTC. It specifies CTSSLEVGGQGIGYTF. Full variable domain (rest looked up from reference TRBV5-1 and TRBJ1-2): KAGVTQTPRYLIKTRGQQVTLSCSPISGHRSVSWYQQTPGQGLQFLFEYFSETQRNKGNFPGRFSGRQFSNSRSEMNVSTLELGDSALYLCTSSLEVGGQGIGYTFGSGTRLTVV.

About this clonotype itself: The junction differs from germline at one of its ends, possibly a read error. The rearrangement uses TRBV11-2 and TRBJ2-5; 7 positions agree with TRBD1. Germline CDR1 reads SGHAT; CDR2 reads FQNNGV. The CDR3 length is 13 residues. The CDR3 sequence is CASSPTGEETRYF. The DNA of the CDR3 is TGTGCCAGCAGCCCTACAGGGGAAGAGACCCGCTATTTC.

Of note for this clonotype: One end of the junction fails to match germline, which may point to a read error. The chain combines TRBV6-5 with TRBJ2-5, with D possibly being TRBD1 or TRBD2 (5 bases each). CDR3 length: 14 residues. CDR1 is MNHEY and CDR2 is SVGAGI in the germline V gene. CDR3 coding DNA: TGTGCCAGTAGTTACTCGGGAAGGGTAGGGACCCGGTACTTC. Protein: CASSYSGRVGTRYF.

This clonotype has ten or more counts. The chain is built from TRBV7-9 and TRBJ1-1; possible D gene TRBD1, 6 bases. Germline loops: CDR1 SEHNR, CDR2 FQNEAQ (reference sequence). V was clipped by 5 bases and J by 6 bases, with 13 bases between them. The CDR3 is made up of 13 amino acids. The CDR3 DNA sequence: TGTGCCAGCAGCCTTACGGACAGCCCTGAAGCTTTCTTT. It encodes CASSLTDSPEAFF.